These T cell receptor beta chains were read from a single sample in a study of T-cell memory formation after mild COVID-19. Each CDR3 protein gets one entry after TCRdb re-called the 5' RACE reads with MiXCR. The sample yields more than 150,000 distinct CDR3 sequences, more than 9% seen once. Material: PBMCs or a T cell subset sorted from them (not recorded which). Receptors originate from a young man who had mild COVID-19 (a few samples of this study predate the infection). Cell type and time point are not known. Each CDR3 is given with its conserved first and last residue. A D gene is named only where the DNA matches it firmly. Expanded clones are given a class, and other clones once, few, many or no size at all.

clone size,D gene,V gene,J gene,CDR3 DNA,CDR3 protein
few,.,TRBV3-1,TRBJ2-7,TGTGCCAGCAGCCCTTCACTAACAGACAGGTTTTTCTCCTACGAGCAGTACTTC,CASSPSLTDRFFSYEQYF
many,TRBD2,TRBV5-1,TRBJ2-1,TGCGCCAGCAGCTTGGTTGCTCCAGCGGGGGGTCCCAATGAGCAGTTCTTC,CASSLVAPAGGPNEQFF
.,TRBD1,TRBV19,TRBJ2-7,TGTGCCAGTAGTGTCCCGGGACAGGGGACCTACGAGCAGTACTTC,CASSVPGQGTYEQYF
.,.,TRBV7-4,TRBJ2-2,TGTGCCAGCAGCTTAGGGGCCGAAGACACCGGGGAGCTGTTTTTT,CASSLGAEDTGELFF
many,.,TRBV7-7,TRBJ2-5,TGTGCCAGCAGCCCCCGGGCTGGGCATGGGACCCAGTACTTC,CASSPRAGHGTQYF
.,.,TRBV12-3/TRBV12-4,TRBJ1-1,TGTGCCAGCAGTTTACAGGGGTCTTACACTGAAGCTTTCTTT,CASSLQGSYTEAFF
few,.,TRBV6-5,TRBJ2-7,TGTGCCAGCAGTTATAACCAGTACGAGCAGTACTTC,CASSYNQYEQYF
.,TRBD2,TRBV5-1,TRBJ2-5,TGCGCCAGCAGCAAGGGACTAGCTTTATCGACCCAGTACTTC,CASSKGLALSTQYF
.,.,TRBV11-1,TRBJ1-6,TGTGCCAGCAGACCCCGGGAGGGGTGGACACCCCTCCACTTT,CASRPREGWTPLHF
many,TRBD1,TRBV7-9,TRBJ1-2,TGTGCCAGCAGCGTCGACAGGGAGTATGGCTACACCTTC,CASSVDREYGYTF
few,TRBD1,TRBV28,TRBJ1-1,TGTGCCAGCGGGACAGGGGACGCTTTCTTT,CASGTGDAFF
few,.,TRBV4-3,TRBJ2-7,TGCGCCAGCAGCCAATACCGACAGGATGCCTACGAGCAGTACTTC,CASSQYRQDAYEQYF
few,.,TRBV18,TRBJ2-5,TGTGCCAGCTCACCACCGGGCAGCCCCCTGGGAGAGACCCAGTACTTC,CASSPPGSPLGETQYF
many,.,TRBV5-1,TRBJ1-4,TGCGCCAGCGCCGCCGACAGGGAAAAACTGTTTTTT,CASAADREKLFF
many,.,TRBV6-6,TRBJ2-3,TGTGCCAGCAGCCCCCTAGCCGATACGCAGTATTTT,CASSPLADTQYF
many,.,TRBV6-4,TRBJ1-1,TGTGCCAGCAGACTCCAGGGAGGCACTGAAGCTTTCTTT,CASRLQGGTEAFF
.,TRBD1,TRBV12-3/TRBV12-4,TRBJ1-2,TGTGCCAGCAGCCTCCGACAGGGCGGCAGCTATGGCTACACCTTC,CASSLRQGGSYGYTF
few,.,TRBV29-1,TRBJ2-2,TGCAGCGTCACAGGGTTCACCGGGGAGCTGTTTTTT,CSVTGFTGELFF
.,TRBD2,TRBV11-2,TRBJ2-1,TGTGCCAGCAGCTGGGGGGGGGACTGGACCTACAATGAGCAGTTCTTC,CASSWGGDWTYNEQFF
.,.,TRBV9,TRBJ2-5,TGTGCCAGCAGCGCGGCCCCACAAGAGACCCAGTACTTC,CASSAAPQETQYF
few,.,TRBV6-5,TRBJ1-1,TGTGCCAGCAGTTACAACGGGGGAGGCACTGAAGCTTTCTTT,CASSYNGGGTEAFF
.,.,TRBV19,TRBJ2-1,TGTGCCACCTCGGGTTACTCCTACAATGAGCAGTTCTTC,CATSGYSYNEQFF